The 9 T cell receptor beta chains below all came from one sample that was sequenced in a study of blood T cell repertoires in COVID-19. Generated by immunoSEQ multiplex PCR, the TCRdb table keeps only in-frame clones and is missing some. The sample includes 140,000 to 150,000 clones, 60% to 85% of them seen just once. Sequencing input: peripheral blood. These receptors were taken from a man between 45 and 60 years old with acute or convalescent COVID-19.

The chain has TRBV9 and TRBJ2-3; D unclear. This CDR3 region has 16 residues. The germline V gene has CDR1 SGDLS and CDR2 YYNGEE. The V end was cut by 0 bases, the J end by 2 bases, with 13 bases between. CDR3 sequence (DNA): TGTGCCAGCAGCGTAGACGTGCGGAGCTACACAGATACGCAGTATTTT. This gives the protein CASSVDVRSYTDTQYF.

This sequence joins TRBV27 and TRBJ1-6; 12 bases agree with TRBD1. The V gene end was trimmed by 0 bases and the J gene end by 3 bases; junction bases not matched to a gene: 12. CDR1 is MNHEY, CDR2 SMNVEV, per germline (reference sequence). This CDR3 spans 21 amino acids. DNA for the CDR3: TGTGCCAGCAGTTTATCCATCATTCCGGGACAGGGGGCAATCTATAATTCACCCCTCCACTTT. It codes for CASSLSIIPGQGAIYNSPLHF.

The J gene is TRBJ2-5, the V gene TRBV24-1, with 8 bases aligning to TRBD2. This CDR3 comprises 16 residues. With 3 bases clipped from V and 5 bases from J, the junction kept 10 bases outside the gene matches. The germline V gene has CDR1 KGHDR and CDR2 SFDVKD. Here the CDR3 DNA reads TGTGCCACCAGTGATCCCACGCTTAGCGGGGATGAGACCCAGTACTTC. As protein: CATSDPTLSGDETQYF.

CDR3 region: CASSLGTSGGEFQETQYF. CDR3 coding DNA: TGTGCCAGCAGTCTCGGGACTAGCGGGGGGGAGTTCCAAGAGACCCAGTACTTC. J is TRBJ2-5 and V is TRBV27, with 16 bases matching TRBD2. The CDR3 has 18 amino acids. V trimming: 5 bases; J trimming: 1 base; junction bases outside the gene matches: 7. Germline CDR1 reads MNHEY; CDR2 reads SMNVEV (reference sequence).

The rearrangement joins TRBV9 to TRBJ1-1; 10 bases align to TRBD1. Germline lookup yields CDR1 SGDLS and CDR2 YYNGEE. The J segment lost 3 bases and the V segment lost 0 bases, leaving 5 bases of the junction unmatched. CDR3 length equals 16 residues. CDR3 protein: CASSVGGQGTDTEAFF. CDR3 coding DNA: TGTGCCAGCAGCGTAGGGGGACAGGGGACGGACACTGAAGCTTTCTTT. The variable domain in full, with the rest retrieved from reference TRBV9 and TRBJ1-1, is DSGVTQTPKHLITATGQRVTLRCSPRSGDLSVYWYQQSLDQGLQFLIQYYNGEERAKGNILERFSAQQFPDLHSELNLSSLELGDSALYFCASSVGGQGTDTEAFFGQGTRLTVV.

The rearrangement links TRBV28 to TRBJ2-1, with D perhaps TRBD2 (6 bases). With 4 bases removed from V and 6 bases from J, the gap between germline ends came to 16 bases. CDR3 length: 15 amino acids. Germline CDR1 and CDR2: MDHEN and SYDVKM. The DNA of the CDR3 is TGTGCCAGCAGTTACCAGCGGGCCCCACTCAATGAGCAGTTCTTC. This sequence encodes CASSYQRAPLNEQFF.

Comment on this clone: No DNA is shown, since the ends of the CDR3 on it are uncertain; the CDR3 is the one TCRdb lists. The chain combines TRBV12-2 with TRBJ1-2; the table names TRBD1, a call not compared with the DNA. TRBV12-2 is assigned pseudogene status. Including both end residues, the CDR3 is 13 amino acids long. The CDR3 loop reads CASRFGQGAGYTF.

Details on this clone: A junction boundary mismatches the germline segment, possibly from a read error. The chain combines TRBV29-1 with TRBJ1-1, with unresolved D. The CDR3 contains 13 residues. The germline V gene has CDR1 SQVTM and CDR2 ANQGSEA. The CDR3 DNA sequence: TGCAGCGTTCAAGATCGCGGAGACACTGAAGCTTTCTTT. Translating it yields CSVQDRGDTEAFF.

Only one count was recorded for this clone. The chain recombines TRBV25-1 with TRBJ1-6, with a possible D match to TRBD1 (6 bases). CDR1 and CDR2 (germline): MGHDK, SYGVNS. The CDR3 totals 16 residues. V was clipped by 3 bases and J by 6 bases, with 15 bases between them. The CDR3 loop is CASSDETGHGNSPLHF. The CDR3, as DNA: TGTGCCAGCAGTGATGAAACAGGGCACGGTAATTCACCCCTCCACTTT. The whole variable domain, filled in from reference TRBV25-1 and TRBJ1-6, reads EADIYQTPRYLVIGTGKKITLECSQTMGHDKMYWYQQDPGMELHLIHYSYGVNSTEKGDLSSESTVSRIRTEHFPLTLESARPSHTSQYLCASSDETGHGNSPLHFGNGTRLTVT.